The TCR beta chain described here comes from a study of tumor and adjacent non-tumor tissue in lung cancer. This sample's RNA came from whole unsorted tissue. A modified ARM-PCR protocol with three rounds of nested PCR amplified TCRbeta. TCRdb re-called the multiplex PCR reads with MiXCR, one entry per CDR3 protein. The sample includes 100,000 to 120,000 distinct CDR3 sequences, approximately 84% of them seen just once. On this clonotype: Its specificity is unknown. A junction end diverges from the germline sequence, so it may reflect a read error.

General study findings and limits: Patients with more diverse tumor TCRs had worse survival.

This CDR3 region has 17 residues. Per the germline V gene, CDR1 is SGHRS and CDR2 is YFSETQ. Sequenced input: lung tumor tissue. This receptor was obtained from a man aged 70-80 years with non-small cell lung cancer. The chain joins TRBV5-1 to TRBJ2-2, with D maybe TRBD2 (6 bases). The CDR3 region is CASSLEDEGDSTGELLF. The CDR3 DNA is TGCGCCAGCAGCTTGGAGGACGAAGGGGACTCAACCGGGGAGCTGCTTTTT.